This TCR beta chain comes out of a study of shared clonotypes between healthy human individuals. Study summary: The study used three CD4 naive, three CD4 memory, two CD8 naive and one CD8 memory plate per donor.

The CDR3 runs to 18 residues. CDR1 and CDR2 from the germline V gene are LNHDA and SQIVND (reference sequence). Trimming cost V 5 bases and J 0 bases; bases outside gene matches: 10. Every immunoSEQ plate was one replicate of a subset's evenly spread DNA. The repertoire was sequenced with immunoSEQ multiplex PCR; TCRdb's copy has only in-frame clones and lacks some. The sample lists under 2.5 million clones; just under 95% were seen once. The sequenced sample was naive CD4+ T cells from PBMCs. Subset meaning: CD45RA+ positively selected. The clonotype was recovered from a man aged 18 to 30 in good health. Some clones in this sample may be carry-over from other donors' samples. The chain carries TRBV19 and TRBJ2-6; the match to TRBD1 covers 7 bases. The CDR3 DNA reads TGTGCCAGTAGTTTACCGGGACAGAAATACTCTGGGGCCAACGTCCTGACTTTC. It is translated as CASSLPGQKYSGANVLTF.